The source of this TCR beta chain is a study of T cell repertoires in cytomegalovirus infection. Study details: Selection of CMV epitopes for the study included recently identified HLA-C-restricted and well-studied HLA-B-restricted ones. Matching HLA type and CMV infection were both indicated by public TCR beta signatures. Whole-study findings and limits: CMV-specific TCR beta clonotypes restricted by HLA-C were the ones dominating the ex vivo response. Pooled public TCR beta family frequency picked out CMV carriers with the relevant HLA.

This clonotype was detected many times. Its target is not known. Germline CDR1 is SGHTA and CDR2 is FQGNSA. V lost 5 bases and J 0 bases, leaving 17 bases between the germline ends. The CDR3 runs 16 residues. MiXCR was run by TCRdb on the reads, yielding one entry per CDR3 protein. The sample has roughly 700,000 distinct CDR3 sequences, roughly 33% seen once; the top ten hold 15% to 20%. Material: cultured PBMCs, obtained from culture after CMV antigen stimulation. The rearrangement links TRBV7-2 to TRBJ2-7; D assignment may be TRBD1 or TRBD2 (5 bases each). The sequence derives from a human donor in good health (CMV status not recorded). Some clones in this sample may be carry-over from other donors' samples. CDR3: CASSPWGTQSSYEQYF. The CDR3 DNA follows: TGTGCCAGCAGCCCCTGGGGGACGCAGAGCTCCTACGAGCAGTACTTC.